The clone carrying this TCR beta chain was seen a single time. These data originate in a study of OX40 agonist ivuxolimab in advanced cancers. Turning to the study itself: Ivuxolimab, which patients received intravenously every 2 weeks, was dosed at 0.01 to 10 mg/kg. Partial response was recorded in three patients: one hepatocellular carcinoma and two cutaneous melanoma cases. Participants could have had prior anti-PD-1, anti-PD-L1 or anti-CTLA-4 therapy, and more than 35% had some.

V was trimmed by 6 bases and J by 5 bases, leaving 13 bases between them. The CDR3 has 13 amino acids. Germline lookup yields CDR1 MNHEY and CDR2 SVGAGI. The data were produced by immunoSEQ multiplex PCR, yet TCRdb's version contains in-frame clones alone and is incomplete. The sample includes about 77,000 clones, 90% of them seen just once. The receptor's source is an adult with an advanced solid tumor such as melanoma, head and neck, liver or kidney cancer. This chain links TRBV6-5 with TRBJ2-5, with D perhaps TRBD1 (5 bases). The sample here was CD4+ or CD8+ T cells sorted from blood, taken in a trial of the OX40 agonist ivuxolimab. The CDR3 spells CASRTDTGETQYF. In DNA, the CDR3 is TGTGCCAGCAGGACGGACACCGGGGAGACCCAGTACTTC.